This T cell receptor (beta chain) was captured in a study of OX40 agonist ivuxolimab in advanced cancers. Repertoires were generated with immunoSEQ multiplex PCR, while TCRdb's copy carries only in-frame clones and drops some. Of approximately 74,000 clones detected, about four fifths appear once; the ten largest clones hold over 2%. Per germline, CDR1 SGDLS and CDR2 YYNGEE. Trimming took 4 bases from V and 2 from J; bases not matched to a gene: 4. The CDR3 has 15 residues. This sample comprised CD4+ or CD8+ T cells sorted from blood, obtained in a trial of the OX40 agonist ivuxolimab. This sequence joins TRBV9 and TRBJ2-1, with 9 positions matching TRBD2. The TCR was taken from an adult with an advanced solid tumor such as melanoma, head and neck, liver or kidney cancer. CDR3 sequence (DNA): TGTGCCAGCAGCAGGGGACTAGCTGCCTACAATGAGCAGTTCTTC. Translated: CASSRGLAAYNEQFF.